The clone carrying this TCR beta chain was picked up many times. The antigen is undetermined. The germline gives CDR1 LGHDT, CDR2 YNNKEL (reference sequence). The CDR3 spans 14 residues. V lost 2 bases and J lost 8; bases outside the gene matches: 3. TCR beta CDR3 regions were amplified from RNA transcripts. The HTBI set primed first-round TCR CDR3 RT-PCR. TCRdb recomputed calls from the multiplex PCR reads with MiXCR, one row per CDR3 protein. The table has roughly 570,000 distinct CDR3 sequences, 46% seen once; the top ten hold roughly 20%. The entry originates in a study of T cells in Graves' hyperthyroidism and ophthalmopathy. Study results and caveats: Ophthalmopathy was distinguished from stable hyperthyroidism by 13 V-J signatures. Before onset, by a median of approximately 5.9 months, the model predicted ophthalmopathy.

The chain joins TRBV3-1 to TRBJ1-4; 9 bases agree with TRBD1. Sequencing was done on a sample of peripheral blood or thyroid tissue (not recorded which). The clonotype was recovered from an adult woman with Graves' disease, either hyperthyroidism or ophthalmopathy (not recorded which). DNA for the CDR3: TGTGCCAGCAGCCAAACAGGGGGCGACGAAAAACTGTTTTTT. It is translated as CASSQTGGDEKLFF.